The 9 T cell receptor beta chains below all came from one sample that was sequenced in a study of blood T cell repertoires in COVID-19. The method was immunoSEQ multiplex PCR; TCRdb's version includes in-frame clones alone and lacks a portion of them. The sample records a few hundred thousand clones, just over 85% being singletons. Sequenced sample: PBMCs or T cells enriched from blood (not recorded which). The source of these receptors is a woman aged 40 to 50 with acute COVID-19.

This chain joins TRBV18 and TRBJ2-2; D might be TRBD1 (6 bases). The CDR3 covers 15 residues. V dropped 2 bases and J dropped 4 bases, with 11 bases sitting between them. The germline gives CDR1 KGHSH, CDR2 LQKENI. The CDR3 region is CASSPARGGTGELFF. The CDR3 DNA sequence: TGTGCCAGCTCACCAGCCAGGGGTGGCACCGGGGAGCTGTTTTTT.

This clone turned up a few times. The V and J genes are TRBV7-6 and TRBJ1-6; no reliable D call. CDR1 and CDR2 from the germline V gene are SGHVS and FNYEAQ. The CDR3 is made up of 16 amino acids. With 6 bases removed from V and 1 base from J, the gap between germline ends came to 13 bases. The CDR3 protein is CASSQALASYNSPLHF. CDR3 sequence (DNA): TGTGCCAGCAGTCAGGCCCTAGCATCCTATAATTCACCCCTCCACTTT.

The rearrangement joins TRBV4-3 to TRBJ2-7; tentative D call: TRBD2 (6 bases). Germline values: CDR1 LGHNA, CDR2 YSLEER. The germline V and J ends were trimmed by 0 bases and 1 base, with 16 bases remaining between them. CDR3 length equals 17 residues. The CDR3 sequence is CASSQDRAGSGSYEQYF. The CDR3 bases are TGCGCCAGCAGCCAAGACCGGGCGGGATCGGGGTCCTACGAGCAGTACTTC.

J is TRBJ1-5 and V is TRBV7-3; no definite D call. The germline V gene encodes CDR1 SGHTA and CDR2 FQGTGA. CDR3 length equals 18 residues. Trimming removed 2 bases from V and 1 base from J, with 18 bases in between. The CDR3 DNA sequence: TGTGCCAGCAGCTTAGAGTCAGAACAGCCTTCGAGCAATCAGCCCCAGCATTTT. This encodes CASSLESEQPSSNQPQHF.

This chain joins TRBV5-4 and TRBJ1-6; 10 positions match TRBD1. The CDR3 has 15 residues. The germline V gene encodes CDR1 SGHNT and CDR2 YYREEE (reference sequence). The V and J ends lost 3 bases and 10 bases, in that order; junction bases with no gene match: 7. The CDR3 coding sequence is TGTGCCAGCAGCTGGACAGGGGGATCGGGGTCACCCCTCCACTTT. Protein: CASSWTGGSGSPLHF.

The rearrangement links TRBV7-2 to TRBJ2-7; no clear D. CDR3 length: 13 amino acids. The germline gives CDR1 SGHTA, CDR2 FQGNSA. With 6 bases removed from V and 0 bases from J, the gap between germline ends came to 9 bases. The CDR3 DNA reads TGTGCCAGCAGTCAAATTAGCTCCTACGAGCAGTACTTC. It translates to CASSQISSYEQYF.

The chain has TRBV5-4 and TRBJ1-2, with unresolved D. V was cut by 4 bases and J by 6 bases, with 13 bases left in between. Germline values: CDR1 SGHNT, CDR2 YYREEE (reference sequence). The CDR3 runs 13 residues. The CDR3: CASSAPGNNGYTF. The CDR3 DNA reads as TGTGCCAGCAGCGCCCCCGGGAACAATGGCTACACCTTC. Full variable domain (rest looked up from reference TRBV5-4 and TRBJ1-2): ETGVTQSPTHLIKTRGQQVTLRCSSQSGHNTVSWYQQALGQGPQFIFQYYREEENGRGNFPPRFSGLQFPNYSSELNVNALELDDSALYLCASSAPGNNGYTFGSGTRLTVV.

The rearrangement uses TRBV11-2 and TRBJ1-6, with 8 bases fitting TRBD1. Germline-derived CDR1 and CDR2 are SGHAT and FQNNGV. V trimming: 3 bases; J trimming: 10 bases; junction bases outside the gene matches: 5. There are 14 residues in the CDR3. The CDR3 DNA reads TGTGCCAGCAGCTTGGACAGGGTGGGATCACCCCTCCACTTT. Protein: CASSLDRVGSPLHF.

A remark on this clone: The sample contains more than one DNA sequence encoding this CDR3. The rearrangement links TRBV6-5 to TRBJ2-7; no firm D call. The germline CDR1 and CDR2 sequences are MNHEY and SVGAGI. V was clipped by 8 bases and J by 0 bases, with 8 bases between them. The length of the CDR3 is 12 residues. The CDR3 sequence is CASSLDSYEQYF. The CDR3 coding sequence is TGTGCCAGCTCCCTAGACTCCTACGAGCAGTACTTC.